These 17 T cell receptor beta chains share one sample of origin, sequenced in a study of cytomegalovirus exposure and HLA in healthy donors. A multiplex PCR was run with 60 Vbeta primers and 13 Jbeta primers. Generated by immunoSEQ multiplex PCR, the TCRdb table keeps only in-frame clones and is missing some. The top ten hold 1.6% of the sample, which has some 160,000 clones, roughly 82% seen once. The specimen was PBMCs. Receptors originate from a woman aged 25-40 years in good health and CMV-seronegative.

This sequence joins TRBV29-1 and TRBJ2-7; TRBD1 agrees at 10 bases. This CDR3 has 16 amino acids. Germline CDR1 reads SQVTM; CDR2 reads ANQGSEA. J lost 6 bases, V lost 6 bases, and 17 bases had no gene match. CDR3 protein: CSVLTTFGTGVSEQYF. In nucleotides, the CDR3 is TGCAGCGTCCTGACCACCTTCGGGACAGGGGTCTCCGAGCAGTACTTC.

V is TRBV7-2 and J is TRBJ2-1; TRBD2 matches 14 bases. This CDR3 has 16 amino acids. CDR1 is SGHTA and CDR2 is FQGNSA in the germline V gene. The junction had 8 bases not matched to a gene; V was cut back by 0 bases and J by 13 bases. The CDR3 sequence: CASSLATGTSGRYQFF. The CDR3 nucleotides read TGTGCCAGCAGCTTAGCCACCGGGACTAGCGGGAGATATCAGTTCTTC.

To note about this clone: A read error may produce the germline difference seen at one junction end. The chain joins TRBV2 to TRBJ1-2; D may be TRBD1 (5 bases). This CDR3 contains 14 residues. Germline values: CDR1 SNHLY, CDR2 FYNNEI. CDR3 sequence reads: CASSPDSISYGYPF. The DNA of the CDR3 is TGTGCCAGCAGTCCAGACAGTATATCCTATGGCTACCCCTTC.

As DNA, the CDR3 is TGCGCCAGCAGCCAGGAAGACAGGGGCTCAAGTGAAAAACTGTTTTTT. Protein sequence: CASSQEDRGSSEKLFF. The chain combines TRBV4-3 with TRBJ1-4; TRBD1 agrees at 8 bases. Trimming removed 3 bases from V and 7 bases from J; junction bases left unmatched: 10. CDR1 is LGHNA, CDR2 YSLEER, per germline. The CDR3 spans 16 residues.

The gene calls are TRBV6-5 and TRBJ1-2; a weak D match, TRBD1 (5 bases). Germline V gene data show CDR1 as MNHEY and CDR2 as SVGAGI. There are 14 residues in the CDR3. Trimming stripped 0 bases from V and 3 bases from J, with 8 bases between. CDR3 residues: CASSYSEGHYGYTF. The CDR3 bases are TGTGCCAGCAGTTACTCGGAGGGACACTATGGCTACACCTTC.

This sequence joins TRBV6-5 and TRBJ1-2; D unclear. The CDR3 has 16 residues. Germline CDR1 reads MNHEY; CDR2 reads SVGAGI. V was clipped by 2 bases and J by 5 bases, with 18 bases between them. The CDR3: CASSYVPADIVYGYTF. In DNA form, the CDR3 reads TGTGCCAGCAGTTACGTTCCGGCAGACATCGTGTATGGCTACACCTTC.

The chain is built from TRBV7-3 and TRBJ2-1, with D possibly TRBD2 on 6 matching bases. Trimming removed 4 bases at V and 10 bases at J, with 20 bases between. From germline, CDR1 is SGHTA and CDR2 FQGTGA. The CDR3 contains 15 residues. Here the CDR3 reads CASSWGPGLIQEQFF. The CDR3 coding sequence is TGTGCCAGCAGCTGGGGACCGGGACTTATTCAAGAGCAGTTCTTC.

The chain carries TRBV7-8 and TRBJ2-3; 12 positions match TRBD2. This CDR3 region has 17 residues. The germline gives CDR1 SGHVS, CDR2 FQNEAQ. J was trimmed by 5 bases and V by 2 bases; bases with no gene match: 8. The CDR3: CASSLTSGRKGKDTQYF. In nucleotides, the CDR3 is TGTGCCAGCAGCTTAACTAGCGGGAGGAAGGGGAAAGATACGCAGTATTTT.

The chain recombines TRBV7-8 with TRBJ2-2, with 11 positions matching TRBD2. The V and J ends lost 1 base and 5 bases, in that order; junction bases with no gene match: 0. The CDR3 extends over 15 amino acids. Germline V gene lookup returns CDR1 SGHVS and CDR2 FQNEAQ. This CDR3 is CASSLGTSGTGELFF. The CDR3 nucleotides are TGTGCCAGCAGCTTAGGGACTAGCGGGACCGGGGAGCTGTTTTTT. The whole variable domain, remainder taken from reference TRBV7-8 and TRBJ2-2, is GAGVSQSPRYKVAKRGQDVALRCDPISGHVSLFWYQQALGQGPEFLTYFQNEAQLDKSGLPSDRFFAERPEGSVSTLKIQRTQQEDSAVYLCASSLGTSGTGELFFGEGSRLTVL.

This rearrangement joins TRBV5-1 to TRBJ1-2, with D perhaps TRBD1 (6 bases). The CDR3 runs 12 residues. Germline V gives CDR1 SGHRS, CDR2 YFSETQ. V dropped 4 bases and J dropped 2 bases, with 6 bases sitting between them. CDR3 region: CASSQGNYGYTF. CDR3 coding DNA: TGCGCCAGCAGCCAGGGGAACTATGGCTACACCTTC.

The rearrangement uses TRBV30 and TRBJ1-1; tentative D call: TRBD1 (6 bases). V was trimmed by 4 bases and J by 1 base, leaving 13 bases between them. Germline V gene lookup returns CDR1 GTSNPN and CDR2 SVGIG (reference sequence). This CDR3 is 14 amino acids long. CDR3 sequence reads: CAWTPGHWNTEAFF. The CDR3 coding sequence is TGTGCCTGGACCCCGGGACATTGGAACACTGAAGCTTTCTTT.

The chain carries TRBV5-6 and TRBJ2-5; a possible D gene is TRBD1 (5 bases). Germline CDR1 reads SGHDT; CDR2 reads YYEEEE. Trimming removed 2 bases from V and 2 bases from J, with 10 bases in between. The CDR3 spans 14 residues. Here the CDR3 reads CASSFTGAQETQYF. As DNA, the CDR3 is TGTGCCAGCAGCTTTACAGGAGCTCAAGAGACCCAGTACTTC.

This chain joins TRBV27 and TRBJ2-1, with 9 bases matching TRBD2. Germline V gene lookup returns CDR1 MNHEY and CDR2 SMNVEV (reference sequence). J gave up 9 bases and V 2 bases, and 5 bases lay outside the gene matches. The CDR3 runs 14 residues. The DNA for the CDR3 is TGTGCCAGCAGTTTACAGCGGGAGGTAGGTGAGCAGTTCTTC. Protein sequence: CASSLQREVGEQFF.

The V and J genes are TRBV27 and TRBJ2-7, with 13 positions matching TRBD2. Losses at the gene ends were 5 bases for V and 6 bases for J; bases not matched to a gene: 7. Germline V gene lookup returns CDR1 MNHEY and CDR2 SMNVEV (reference sequence). CDR3 length: 15 residues. CDR3 DNA sequence: TGTGCCAGCAGTATAGGACTAGCGGGAGTGGGCGAGCAGTACTTC. This codes for CASSIGLAGVGEQYF.

This chain uses TRBV7-8 with TRBJ2-7, with 10 bases identical to TRBD2. Germline trimming cut 2 bases from V and 7 bases from J; bases unmatched to any gene: 8. The CDR3 extends over 15 amino acids. Germline V CDR1 and CDR2: SGHVS, FQNEAQ. This CDR3 is CASSLLTSGPREQYF. The CDR3 DNA follows: TGTGCCAGCAGCTTATTGACTAGCGGGCCCCGGGAGCAGTACTTC. The whole variable domain, filled in from reference TRBV7-8 and TRBJ2-7, reads GAGVSQSPRYKVAKRGQDVALRCDPISGHVSLFWYQQALGQGPEFLTYFQNEAQLDKSGLPSDRFFAERPEGSVSTLKIQRTQQEDSAVYLCASSLLTSGPREQYFGPGTRLTVT.

This clone was observed once. The genes are TRBV7-6 and TRBJ1-5; 10 bases align to TRBD1. This CDR3 has 15 residues. Germline V gene data show CDR1 as SGHVS and CDR2 as FNYEAQ. Trimming took 1 base from V and 4 from J; bases not matched to a gene: 1. In nucleotides, the CDR3 is TGTGCCAGCAGCTTAGGACAGGGGGCAAATCAGCCCCAGCATTTT. Amino acid sequence: CASSLGQGANQPQHF.

The chain uses TRBV7-9 and TRBJ1-2; D may be TRBD1 (6 bases). CDR3 length: 13 residues. V lost 5 bases to trimming and J lost 4 bases, with 11 bases between them. Germline-derived CDR1 and CDR2 are SEHNR and FQNEAQ (reference sequence). CDR3 amino acids: CASSADRLYGYTF. CDR3 bases: TGTGCCAGCAGCGCAGACAGGCTCTATGGCTACACCTTC.